A single count supports the clone carrying this TCR beta chain. Its antigen remains unidentified. These data come from a study of radiation and T cells in renal cell carcinoma. Overall study: Nephrectomy followed 15 Gy stereotactic body radiation by 4 weeks.

Time point given: blood 2 weeks post-SBRT. Indicated treatment: 15 Gy SBRT to primary tumor, nephrectomy 4 weeks later. Blood was sampled at baseline, 2 weeks and 4 weeks after SBRT. The patient's renal cell carcinoma had clear cell pathology. This table comes from immunoSEQ multiplex PCR, and its TCRdb copy is limited to in-frame clones, with some not included. The sample includes tens of thousands of clones, 80% of them seen just once. The CDR3 is 12 amino acids. The V segment lost 6 bases and the J segment 4 bases; nucleotides outside the gene matches: 2. Germline-derived CDR1 and CDR2 are KGHSH and LQKENI. Study conclusions and caveats: Top tumor clonotypes rose in blood 2 weeks post-radiation, then contracted.

This TCR came from a woman aged 70-85 years with renal cell carcinoma. The sample in question was blood, obtained from a patient whose treatment included radiotherapy and nephrectomy. V usage is TRBV18 and J usage is TRBJ2-7; 8 bases align to TRBD1. The CDR3 DNA reads TGTGCCAGCTCGGGACAGGCTTACGAGCAGTACTTC. It specifies CASSGQAYEQYF.